These 8 T cell receptor beta chains share one sample of origin, sequenced in a study of T cells expressing NK-cell markers. TCRdb re-called the 5' RACE reads and catalogs CDR3 proteins one per entry, DNA excluded. The sample totals 500,000 or so distinct CDR3 sequences; its top ten clones hold under 4.5%. Material: blood T cells: a sorted CD56 or NKG2C T cell subset, CD4+ or CD8+ T cells, or bulk PBMC T cells (not recorded which). Receptor source: a man aged 18 to 30 in good health.

The chain is built from TRBV12-3 or TRBV12-4 and TRBJ1-2; the TRBD1 assignment by TCRdb is unverifiable without DNA. The CDR3 has 15 amino acids. The CDR3 region is CASSLGSGRTYGYTF.

The chain combines TRBV5-1 with TRBJ1-1; TCRdb's assignment of TRBD1 cannot be checked, as there is no DNA. The length of the CDR3 is 16 residues. The V gene's germline CDR1 is SGHRS and CDR2 YFSETQ. CDR3: CASSHDAGQLNTEAFF. Complete variable domain (other parts from reference TRBV5-1 and TRBJ1-1): KAGVTQTPRYLIKTRGQQVTLSCSPISGHRSVSWYQQTPGQGLQFLFEYFSETQRNKGNFPGRFSGRQFSNSRSEMNVSTLELGDSALYLCASSHDAGQLNTEAFFGQGTRLTVV.

The V call is TRBV20-1, the J call TRBJ1-5. CDR1 DFQATT and CDR2 SNEGSKA come from the germline V gene (reference sequence). This CDR3 is built from 15 residues. CDR3 protein: CSARWGTDGNQPQHF.

The rearrangement links TRBV30 to TRBJ2-3; TCRdb indicates TRBD1, and absent DNA this call remains unverified. This CDR3 comprises 16 residues. Germline V gene lookup returns CDR1 GTSNPN and CDR2 SVGIG (reference sequence). The CDR3: CAWRAAYRGRTDTQYF. The full variable domain, its missing parts supplied by reference TRBV30 and TRBJ2-3, is SQTIHQWPATLVQPVGSPLSLECTVEGTSNPNLYWYRQAAGRGLQLLFYSVGIGQISSEVPQNLSASRPQDRQFILSSKKLLLSDSGFYLCAWRAAYRGRTDTQYFGPGTRLTVL.

The gene calls are TRBV4-1 and TRBJ2-3; the TCRdb call, TRBD1, lacks DNA for checking. The CDR3 totals 15 residues. Germline-derived CDR1 and CDR2 are MGHRA and YSYEKL. The CDR3 loop is CASSQDRTARDTQYF.

The V gene is TRBV12-3 or TRBV12-4, the J gene TRBJ1-3; the D call from TCRdb, TRBD1, cannot be confirmed without DNA. The CDR3 runs to 14 residues. This chain's CDR3 is CASSLTRGGNTIYF.

This chain uses TRBV12-3 or TRBV12-4 with TRBJ2-3; the D call of TRBD1 rests on TCRdb alone, since no DNA is present to check it. The CDR3 totals 14 residues. The CDR3 here is CASRAGQGTDTQYF.

This chain uses TRBV20-1 with TRBJ1-4. CDR1 and CDR2 from the germline V gene are DFQATT and SNEGSKA (reference sequence). There are 13 residues in the CDR3. CDR3 loop: CSVDGLKEEKLFF.